The source of this T cell receptor beta chain is a study of blood T cell repertoires in COVID-19. Overall study context: PBMCs, B-cell-depleted T cells, or T cells were the source of the cDNA or gDNA that made up the material.

The trim removed 0 bases at V and 10 bases at J, leaving 6 bases unmatched. The CDR3 spans 15 residues. Germline assignment: CDR1 MNHEY and CDR2 SVGAGI. Repertoires were generated with immunoSEQ multiplex PCR, while TCRdb's copy carries only in-frame clones and drops some. The data contain 150,000 to 250,000 clones, around 79% of them singletons. The chain carries TRBV6-5 and TRBJ1-6, with 7 bases lining up with TRBD1. This clonotype was sampled from a woman aged 35 to 49 with COVID-19, enrolled during active disease. The sequenced sample consisted of peripheral blood. CDR3 DNA sequence: TGTGCCAGCAGTTACTCGAGGCCAGGGGGATCACCCCTCCACTTT. As protein: CASSYSRPGGSPLHF.